This is a list of T cell receptor beta chains from one sample in a study of cytomegalovirus exposure and HLA in healthy donors. Profiled with immunoSEQ multiplex PCR; TCRdb holds only in-frame clones, not every one. The repertoire includes about 160,000 clones, 65% to 80% of them detected once, and around 1.9% sits in the top ten. Sequencing was done on a sample of PBMCs. Receptor source: a man in his forties in good health and CMV-seronegative. The CDR3 runs from the conserved cysteine through the conserved F or W. The D gene is left open where the match is weak. Not all rows give a size; the values are once, few, many and, for expanded clones, a class.

j_call v_call clone_size d_call cdr3_length cdr3_nt cdr3_aa
TRBJ2-1 TRBV4-1 NA TRBD2 20 TGCGCCAGCAGCCAAGATGGTGGAACTAGCGGGAGGCCGAAGGCCGCTGAGCAGTTCTTC CASSQDGGTSGRPKAAEQFF
TRBJ1-3 TRBV28 NA NA 16 TGTGCCAGCAGTTTATCGGAGGGGTCCGGGAGAAACACCATATATTTT CASSLSEGSGRNTIYF
TRBJ1-3 TRBV13 NA NA 15 TGTGCCAGCAGCTTAGCTCTGAGCTCTGGAAACACCATATATTTT CASSLALSSGNTIYF
TRBJ2-7 TRBV14 few TRBD1 14 TGTGCCAGTTCCTGGACAGGGAACGTCTACGAGCAGTACTTC CASSWTGNVYEQYF
TRBJ1-5 TRBV28 few TRBD1 17 TGTGCCAGCAGTTTATGGGGAGGACAGGGTGGCAATCAGCCCCAGCATTTT CASSLWGGQGGNQPQHF
TRBJ2-5 TRBV9 NA TRBD2 15 TGTGCCAGCAGCGTGACTAGCGGGAGAAAAGAGACCCAGTACTTC CASSVTSGRKETQYF
TRBJ2-6 TRBV30 few TRBD2 17 TGTGCCTGGAGGGCGTGGGGGAGCGGGGGTGGGGCCAACGGCCTGACTTTC CAWRAWGSGGGANGLTF
TRBJ2-2 TRBV6-4 NA NA 14 TGTGCCAGCAGTGACTCAAGCGGCTACGGGGAGCTGTTTTTT CASSDSSGYGELFF
TRBJ2-1 TRBV7-9 NA TRBD2 14 TGTGCCAGCTACAGCGGGACCTCCTACAATGAGCAGTTCTTC CASYSGTSYNEQFF
TRBJ2-3 TRBV7-2 once TRBD1 15 TGTGCCAGCAGCCCTCAGGGGGCAGACACAGATACGCAGTATTTT CASSPQGADTDTQYF
TRBJ2-2 TRBV7-2 NA NA 14 TGTGCCAGCAGACAGCAGGCGAACACCGGGGAGCTGTTTTTT CASRQQANTGELFF
TRBJ2-3 TRBV5-4 NA TRBD2 15 TGTGCCAGCAGCGCAACTAGCGGGAGGAGAGATACGCAGTATTTT CASSATSGRRDTQYF
TRBJ2-7 TRBV13 NA TRBD2 16 TGTGCCAGCAGCTTAGGCGGCGCGGGAGGCGCCTACGAGCAGTACTTC CASSLGGAGGAYEQYF
TRBJ2-6 TRBV12-5 NA TRBD1 15 TGTGCTAGTGGTTTAAGGGGGCCAGGGGCCAACGTCCTGACTTTC CASGLRGPGANVLTF
TRBJ2-2 TRBV5-1 NA NA 17 TGCGCCAGCAGCTTGGGAAGTAATAGCCTTAATACCGGGGAGCTGTTTTTT CASSLGSNSLNTGELFF
TRBJ2-3 TRBV13 NA TRBD2 16 TGTGCCAGCAGCTTAGGGACTAGCGTCAGCACAGATACGCAGTATTTT CASSLGTSVSTDTQYF
TRBJ1-1 TRBV18 once NA 13 TGTGCCAGCGTCGGGGGGGAGAACACTGAAGCTTTCTTT CASVGGENTEAFF
TRBJ2-7 TRBV5-1 NA TRBD1 14 TGCGCCAGCAGCATTGGACAGGGCGTAGGGGAGCAGTACTTC CASSIGQGVGEQYF
TRBJ1-3 TRBV10-3 NA NA 14 TGTGCCATCACCAATACAGGGTCTGGAAACACCATATATTTT CAITNTGSGNTIYF
TRBJ1-2 TRBV16 NA NA 13 TGTGCCAGCAGCCCAGAGGGATACTATGGCTACACCTTC CASSPEGYYGYTF
TRBJ2-3 TRBV9 NA TRBD1 16 TGTGCCAGCAGCCCCGGACAGGGGGTTGGGACAGATACGCAGTATTTT CASSPGQGVGTDTQYF
TRBJ2-3 TRBV18 NA TRBD2 15 TGTGCCAGCTCACCACCGGCCAGCGGGAGGGATACGCAGTATTTT CASSPPASGRDTQYF
TRBJ2-3 TRBV19 NA NA 12 TGTGCCAGTAAAGAAGGCGGGGATACGCAGTATTTT CASKEGGDTQYF
TRBJ2-3 TRBV6-5 once NA 14 TGTGCCAGCAGTTACCAAAACTCCCCGAATACGCAGTATTTT CASSYQNSPNTQYF
TRBJ2-5 TRBV6-5 once NA 14 TGTGCCAGCAGTCCGGAGACGCGACAAGAGACCCAGTACTTC CASSPETRQETQYF
TRBJ2-3 TRBV7-2 NA TRBD2 15 TGTGCCAGCAGCTTAGCCGGGACTACCTCGGATACGCAGTATTTT CASSLAGTTSDTQYF
TRBJ1-6 TRBV27 few TRBD1 14 TGTGCCGGCAAGGAAAGGGGGCTTTGGTCACCCCTCCACTTT CAGKERGLWSPLHF
TRBJ2-7 TRBV29-1 NA NA 13 TGCAGCGTTGACGGGATCCGCTCCTACGAGCAGTACTTC CSVDGIRSYEQYF
TRBJ1-1 TRBV2 NA NA 12 TGTGCCAGCATGGGGGGACGGAATGAAGCTTTCTTT CASMGGRNEAFF
TRBJ2-2 TRBV28 NA NA 13 TGTGCCAGCAGCCCGGAGAGCACCGGGGAGCTGTTTTTT CASSPESTGELFF
TRBJ1-1 TRBV10-3 NA TRBD1 15 TGTGCCATCAGTCCCGGGACAGGGGTGAACACTGAAGCTTTCTTT CAISPGTGVNTEAFF
TRBJ2-2 TRBV28 NA TRBD1 15 TGTGCCAGCAGTTTCTTGGCAGGGGGTACCGGGGAGCTGTTTTTT CASSFLAGGTGELFF
TRBJ2-7 TRBV18 NA TRBD2 12 TGTGCCAGCACGGGAGGTCCTCTCGAGCAGTACTTC CASTGGPLEQYF
TRBJ1-1 TRBV19 NA NA 13 TGTGCCAGTAGTGCGCGACAGGCCCTTGAAGCTTTCTTT CASSARQALEAFF
TRBJ1-2 TRBV5-5 NA NA 13 TGTGCCAGCACCCTATGGGGGGGCTATGGCTACACCTTC CASTLWGGYGYTF
TRBJ2-2 TRBV7-9 NA TRBD1 15 TGTTCCAGCGGAGCCGTGGCCGGGACAGGCGGGGAGCTGTTTTTT CSSGAVAGTGGELFF
TRBJ2-3 TRBV27 few TRBD1 15 TGTGCCAGCATACCAGGGGGCCTCGGCACAGATACGCAGTATTTT CASIPGGLGTDTQYF
TRBJ1-5 TRBV5-6 NA NA 16 TGTGCCAGCAGCTCGGTGGCGGAGACGGTCAATCAGCCCCAGCATTTT CASSSVAETVNQPQHF
TRBJ2-7 TRBV6-5 NA NA 13 TGTGCCAGCAGAAGGTCGAATGGCGGCGAGCAGTACTTC CASRRSNGGEQYF
TRBJ2-1 TRBV15 NA TRBD2 16 TGTGCCACCAGCAGAGATCTAGCGGGGGCAAACAATGAGCAGTTCTTC CATSRDLAGANNEQFF
TRBJ1-2 TRBV6-1 NA TRBD1 13 TGTGCCAGCAGATTGGACAGGAACAATGGCTACACCTTC CASRLDRNNGYTF
TRBJ2-5 TRBV6-6 NA NA 10 TGTGCCAGCCCCCGAGAGACCCAGTACTTC CASPRETQYF
TRBJ1-2 TRBV15 NA NA 14 TGTGCCACCAGCAGAACCCTGGGCCCCTATGGCTACACCTTC CATSRTLGPYGYTF
TRBJ1-1 TRBV19 NA TRBD1 15 TGTGCCAGTAGTTGGGACAGGGCTCCGGAGTCTGAAGCTTTCTTT CASSWDRAPESEAFF